This section outlines one T cell receptor (beta chain) sequence together with its context. This sample was taken from a study of lymphopenia after photon versus proton radiotherapy. The assay was immunoSEQ multiplex PCR, and TCRdb's table has in-frame clones only and misses some. The sample carries 150,000 to 200,000 clones, less than 90% recorded once. Trimming shortened V by 0 bases and J by 16 bases, and 17 bases separated the two germline ends. CDR1 is SGHRS and CDR2 is YFSETQ in the germline V gene. This CDR3 is built from 13 residues. The specimen comprised peripheral blood, sampled from a patient treated with photon-based radiotherapy. J is TRBJ2-1 and V is TRBV5-1; D is uncertain. The TCR comes from a man in his fifties with gastric cancer. The CDR3 reads CASSLDFVGGQFF. CDR3 DNA sequence: TGCGCCAGCAGCTTGGATTTTGTTGGCGGTCAATTCTTC. Using reference TRBV5-1 and TRBJ2-1 for the parts outside the CDR3, the full variable domain is KAGVTQTPRYLIKTRGQQVTLSCSPISGHRSVSWYQQTPGQGLQFLFEYFSETQRNKGNFPGRFSGRQFSNSRSEMNVSTLELGDSALYLCASSLDFVGGQFFGPGTRLTVL.